This T cell receptor beta chain came from a study of blood T cell repertoires in COVID-19. Across the study: Sites across the United States, Italy and Spain contributed samples from acute and convalescent COVID-19. PBMCs, B-cell-depleted T cells, or T cells provided the cDNA or gDNA that made up the material.

In the authors' workflow: Amplifying reference gene primers gave estimates of nucleated cell counts. Assay used: immunoSEQ multiplex PCR; TCRdb lists only in-frame clones, some missing. V and J calls and clone size are as listed in that table; D and trimming were resolved from the DNA. The data hold about 94,000 clones, with about 80% observed a single time. The V and J ends lost 3 bases and 0 bases, in that order; junction bases with no gene match: 3. Germline V gene sequence: CDR1 SGHAT, CDR2 FQNNGV. The CDR3 contains 16 residues. Sequenced sample: peripheral blood. This sequence was found in a human donor in a cohort sampled during active COVID-19. The V and J genes are TRBV11-2 and TRBJ2-7; 12 bases are a match to TRBD2. The CDR3 DNA is TGTGCCAGCAGCTTCATGACTAGCGGGAGCTCCTACGAGCAGTACTTC. Translating gives CASSFMTSGSSYEQYF.